A selection of T cell receptor beta chains follows, all from one sample in a study of T cell responses to AZD1222 COVID-19 vaccine. Using immunoSEQ multiplex PCR, the repertoire was profiled, and TCRdb retains in-frame clones only, with some absent. The sample holds approximately 120,000 clones, about 87% seen once. Here the sequenced sample was peripheral blood, taken on day 0 of AZD1222 vaccination. The receptors originated from an adult in good health. The CDR3 runs from the conserved cysteine through the conserved F or W. D genes are given only for firm matches.

D: TRBD1
V: TRBV28
J: TRBJ1-1
CDR3: CASSSTGTGATEAFF

D: .
V: TRBV3-1/TRBV3-2
J: TRBJ1-4
CDR3: CASSQKKGIAKDNEKLFF

D: TRBD1
V: TRBV5-4
J: TRBJ2-5
CDR3: CASSSGTGRETQYF

D: .
V: TRBV10-1
J: TRBJ2-7
CDR3: CASGDIVPYEQYF

D: .
V: TRBV2
J: TRBJ2-3
CDR3: CASKLVPGHGTDTQYF

D: TRBD1
V: TRBV4-1
J: TRBJ2-2
CDR3: CASSKEGQDLAGELFF

D: TRBD1
V: TRBV7-9
J: TRBJ1-4
CDR3: CASSFPQGKNEKLFF

D: .
V: TRBV5-4
J: TRBJ2-3
CDR3: CASSLVQVGDTQYF

D: TRBD2
V: TRBV25-1
J: TRBJ2-7
CDR3: CASSESASGRQYEQYF

D: TRBD2
V: TRBV6-2/TRBV6-3
J: TRBJ2-1
CDR3: CASSFARLAGLGSYNEQFF

D: .
V: TRBV9
J: TRBJ1-2
CDR3: CASSVDGWYGYTF

D: TRBD1
V: TRBV15
J: TRBJ1-1
CDR3: CATSRLIQGAQTEAFF

D: .
V: TRBV7-8
J: TRBJ1-2
CDR3: CASSLGQNYGYTF

D: .
V: TRBV27
J: TRBJ2-2
CDR3: CASSFKGNTGELFF

D: .
V: TRBV5-4
J: TRBJ1-3
CDR3: CASSPGQSLSGNTIYF

D: TRBD1
V: TRBV7-2
J: TRBJ2-5
CDR3: CASSSDRAGETQYF

D: TRBD2
V: TRBV5-6
J: TRBJ2-3
CDR3: CASSADRGRATDTQYF

D: .
V: TRBV5-1
J: TRBJ2-3
CDR3: CASSWEGTDTQYF

D: .
V: TRBV18
J: TRBJ1-3
CDR3: CASSPYRDGILTGNTIYF

D: .
V: TRBV7-3
J: TRBJ2-1
CDR3: CASSLRKTDGTPLGEQFF

D: .
V: TRBV7-2
J: TRBJ1-3
CDR3: CASSPRTEQFSGNTIYF

D: .
V: TRBV24-1
J: TRBJ1-5
CDR3: CATSPNRENQPQHF

D: TRBD2
V: TRBV7-2
J: TRBJ2-1
CDR3: CASSLNPAGGITYNEQFF

D: .
V: TRBV6-4
J: TRBJ2-7
CDR3: CARTGGPSSYEQYF

D: TRBD2
V: TRBV6-5
J: TRBJ2-1
CDR3: CASSYTAGVYNEQFF

D: .
V: TRBV21-1
J: TRBJ1-4
CDR3: CASSSDRVEKLFF

D: .
V: TRBV6-2/TRBV6-3
J: TRBJ2-7
CDR3: CASSRSDRYYEQYF

D: .
V: TRBV10-2
J: TRBJ1-1
CDR3: CASIGFGQANTEAFF

D: TRBD1
V: TRBV5-6
J: TRBJ2-1
CDR3: CASSLDRGATYNEQFF

D: .
V: TRBV4-2
J: TRBJ2-7
CDR3: CASSPAASRYEQYF

D: .
V: TRBV28
J: TRBJ1-3
CDR3: CASSFPGLSEAGNTIYF

D: .
V: TRBV7-9
J: TRBJ1-4
CDR3: CASSSEGRTDEKLFF

D: .
V: TRBV6-2/TRBV6-3
J: TRBJ2-1
CDR3: CASSPGRLSSYNEQFF

D: TRBD1
V: TRBV2
J: TRBJ1-2
CDR3: CASSETGQGNGYTF

D: .
V: TRBV6-5
J: TRBJ2-3
CDR3: CASSQNRLGADTQYF

D: .
V: TRBV5-8
J: TRBJ2-7
CDR3: CASSLYGDGTYEQYF

D: TRBD2
V: TRBV9
J: TRBJ2-5
CDR3: CASSAGLAGTETQYF

D: .
V: TRBV18
J: TRBJ2-1
CDR3: CASSLSPNEQFF

D: TRBD1
V: TRBV5-1
J: TRBJ2-7
CDR3: CASSASGTGGYEQYF

D: .
V: TRBV7-3
J: TRBJ2-3
CDR3: CASSQSGSTDTQYF

D: TRBD1
V: TRBV28
J: TRBJ2-2
CDR3: CASLGGAPRTGELFF

D: .
V: TRBV19
J: TRBJ1-2
CDR3: CASSMLPGSYGYTF

D: .
V: TRBV4-3
J: TRBJ1-1
CDR3: CASSQATGITEAFF

D: TRBD2
V: TRBV5-6
J: TRBJ2-7
CDR3: CASSLGGSGSYEQYF

D: .
V: TRBV6-2/TRBV6-3
J: TRBJ1-2
CDR3: CASSYKGYYGYTF

D: TRBD2
V: TRBV5-1
J: TRBJ2-1
CDR3: CASRVLADAYNEQFF

D: TRBD2
V: TRBV5-4
J: TRBJ2-7
CDR3: CASSWGTSGPYEQYF

D: .
V: TRBV5-1
J: TRBJ1-6
CDR3: CASQLTRDSPLHF

D: .
V: TRBV5-6
J: TRBJ2-1
CDR3: CASSLGLPLESVEQFF

D: .
V: TRBV29-1
J: TRBJ1-1
CDR3: CSAATWENTEAFF

D: .
V: TRBV3-1/TRBV3-2
J: TRBJ1-3
CDR3: CASSQDKGNTIYF

D: .
V: TRBV7-2
J: TRBJ1-1
CDR3: CASSLPNLGAFF

D: .
V: TRBV27
J: TRBJ2-6
CDR3: CASSVLSGANVLTF

D: .
V: TRBV20-1
J: TRBJ1-5
CDR3: CSASQGTQPQHF

D: .
V: TRBV7-8
J: TRBJ2-5
CDR3: CASSIVHRGGETQYF

D: TRBD1
V: TRBV19
J: TRBJ1-2
CDR3: CASRFVGGDSNFYGYTF

D: .
V: TRBV28
J: TRBJ2-7
CDR3: CASSLVETEYEQYF